These T cell receptor beta chains were read from a single sample in a study of post-analysis software for immune sequencing data. One entry per CDR3 protein results from TCRdb running MiXCR on the PCR reads. The table records about half a million distinct CDR3 sequences, around 34% of them present only once. Material: blood. The receptors stem from a girl under 18 with multiple sclerosis. The CDR3 runs from the conserved cysteine through the conserved F or W. A D gene is named only where the DNA matches it firmly. Clone size is not always given. Where it is, it says once, few, many or a class for expanded clones.

J gene	V gene	D gene	clone size	CDR3 protein	CDR3 DNA
TRBJ2-5	TRBV20-1	-	few	CSAVVQTQYF	TGCAGTGCTGTAGTCCAGACCCAGTACTTC
TRBJ1-1	TRBV12-3/TRBV12-4	-	-	CASSLLEGTEAFF	TGTGCCAGCAGTTTACTCGAGGGCACTGAAGCTTTCTTT
TRBJ2-3	TRBV20-1	-	few	CSAQNPADNTQYF	TGCAGTGCTCAGAACCCGGCCGATAATACGCAGTATTTT
TRBJ1-1	TRBV6-1	-	-	CASILTRFRSNTEAFF	TGTGCCAGCATTCTGACTCGGTTCCGGTCGAACACTGAAGCTTTCTTT
TRBJ2-2	TRBV5-1	TRBD1	-	CASSQTGGVSGELFF	TGCGCCAGCAGCCAGACAGGGGGCGTATCCGGGGAGCTGTTTTTT
TRBJ1-2	TRBV9	-	few	CASSVESVGTYGYTF	TGTGCCAGCAGCGTAGAGTCGGTAGGGACCTATGGCTACACCTTC
TRBJ1-3	TRBV3-1	-	-	CASSGGAAEDTIYF	TGTGCCAGCAGCGGCGGAGCGGCGGAGGACACCATATATTTT
TRBJ2-2	TRBV10-3	-	-	CAISAVQNTGELFF	TGTGCCATCAGCGCCGTCCAGAACACCGGGGAGCTGTTTTTT
TRBJ2-4	TRBV12-3/TRBV12-4	-	many	CASSLKGNIQYF	TGTGCCAGCAGTTTGAAGGGAAACATTCAGTACTTC
TRBJ1-2	TRBV15	-	-	CATSQERTVFDGYTF	TGTGCCACCAGCCAAGAAAGGACGGTCTTCGATGGCTACACCTTC
TRBJ1-2	TRBV20-1	-	-	CSASDSRYGYTF	TGCAGTGCCTCGGACAGTCGCTATGGCTACACCTTC
TRBJ2-3	TRBV20-1	-	few	CSARSTSTDTQYF	TGCAGTGCTAGGTCTACTAGCACAGATACGCAGTATTTT
TRBJ2-5	TRBV6-6	-	-	CASSYKEIQETQYF	TGTGCCAGCAGTTACAAAGAGATACAAGAGACCCAGTACTTC
TRBJ2-1	TRBV7-8	TRBD2	-	CASSLMTSELFF	TGTGCCAGCAGCTTAATGACTAGCGAGTTGTTCTTC
TRBJ1-6	TRBV3-1	-	few	CASSQDRESPLHF	TGTGCCAGCAGCCAAGACAGGGAATCACCCCTCCACTTT
TRBJ1-3	TRBV5-1	-	-	CASSRGTGESNTIYF	TGCGCCAGCAGCCGGGGCACCGGGGAGAGCAACACCATATATTTT
TRBJ1-2	TRBV7-9	-	many	CASSTGNYGYTF	TGTGCCAGCAGCACAGGGAACTATGGCTACACCTTC
TRBJ1-5	TRBV28	-	few	CASSRGGQHF	TGTGCCAGCAGTCGTGGTGGTCAGCATTTT
TRBJ2-2	TRBV3-1	-	-	CASSLTQGTGELFF	TGTGCCAGTAGCCTAACCCAGGGTACCGGGGAGCTGTTTTTT
TRBJ1-1	TRBV4-1	TRBD1	-	CASSQIDRVDTEAFF	TGCGCCAGCAGCCAGATTGACAGGGTCGACACTGAAGCTTTCTTT
TRBJ2-1	TRBV5-5	-	-	CASSLTGMNEQFF	TGTGCCAGCAGCTTAACAGGGATGAATGAGCAGTTCTTC
TRBJ2-1	TRBV7-2	-	few	CAGSLGGEQFF	TGTGCCGGCAGCTTAGGAGGTGAGCAGTTCTTC
TRBJ2-3	TRBV3-1	-	-	CASRRDSRTDTQYF	TGTGCCAGCAGACGGGACTCTCGCACAGATACGCAGTATTTT
TRBJ2-7	TRBV2	-	-	CASRREPTYEQYF	TGTGCCAGCAGGCGGGAACCCACCTACGAGCAGTACTTC
TRBJ1-1	TRBV6-6	TRBD1	-	CASSYSPLTGSTEAFF	TGTGCCAGCAGTTACTCGCCCCTGACAGGGAGTACTGAAGCTTTCTTT
TRBJ2-7	TRBV7-2	-	few	CASSSSGYEQYF	TGTGCCAGCAGCTCATCAGGGTACGAGCAGTACTTC
TRBJ1-1	TRBV6-4	-	few	CASSALQGAEAFF	TGTGCCAGCAGTGCCCTTCAAGGGGCTGAAGCTTTCTTT
TRBJ1-2	TRBV20-1	-	-	CSTANRGQDYGCTF	-
TRBJ2-1	TRBV11-2	-	-	CAGSPGFEQFF	TGTGCCGGCAGCCCGGGTTTTGAGCAGTTCTTC
TRBJ2-2	TRBV7-9	-	-	CASSRGVNTGELFF	TGTGCCAGCAGCAGGGGGGTGAACACCGGGGAGCTGTTTTTT
TRBJ1-1	TRBV11-2	-	few	CASSFVGGYTEAFF	TGTGCCAGCAGCTTCGTAGGGGGGTACACTGAAGCTTTCTTT
TRBJ2-3	TRBV6-5	-	-	CASSYGGNTQYF	TGTGCCAGCAGTTACGGGGGAAATACGCAGTATTTT
TRBJ1-1	TRBV20-1	-	-	CSAPSGLTEAFF	TGCAGTGCTCCGTCAGGGTTAACTGAAGCTTTCTTT
TRBJ2-3	TRBV11-2	TRBD2	few	CASSLDRAQTSGGDTQYF	TGTGCCAGCAGCTTAGATCGAGCCCAGACTAGCGGGGGAGATACGCAGTATTTT
TRBJ1-5	TRBV27	-	-	CASRTATSNQPQHF	TGTGCCAGCAGGACCGCCACTAGCAATCAGCCCCAGCATTTT
TRBJ1-2	TRBV29-1	-	-	CSADSGKGDGYTF	TGCAGCGCTGACTCAGGGAAAGGTGATGGCTACACCTTC
TRBJ2-3	TRBV6-5	TRBD2	few	CASSYQTSGGLKDTQYF	TGTGCCAGCAGTTACCAGACTAGCGGGGGGTTGAAAGATACGCAGTATTTT